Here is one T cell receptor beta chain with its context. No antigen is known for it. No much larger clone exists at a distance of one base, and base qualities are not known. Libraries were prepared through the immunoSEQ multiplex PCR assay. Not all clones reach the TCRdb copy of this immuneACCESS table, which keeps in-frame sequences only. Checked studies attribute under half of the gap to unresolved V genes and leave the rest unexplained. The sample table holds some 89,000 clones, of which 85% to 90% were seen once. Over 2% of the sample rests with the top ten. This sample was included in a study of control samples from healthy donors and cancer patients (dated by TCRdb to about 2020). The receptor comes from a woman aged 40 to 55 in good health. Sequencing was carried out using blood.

The DNA reads as follows: TGTGCCATCGGGACAGGGGGGAACTCTGGAAACACCATATATTTT. The encoded protein is CAIGTGGNSGNTIYF. The chain couples TRBV6-5 to TRBJ1-3; 11 junctional bases match TRBD1. V and J are trimmed by 10 bases and 0 bases, and the gene matches miss 5 bases of the junction. Reading from cysteine to phenylalanine, the CDR3 counts 15 amino acids. Of the read, only the CDR3 DNA is kept; its 45 bases are in frame from base 1. CDR1 and CDR2 (MNHEY, SVGAGI) derive from the germline V gene.